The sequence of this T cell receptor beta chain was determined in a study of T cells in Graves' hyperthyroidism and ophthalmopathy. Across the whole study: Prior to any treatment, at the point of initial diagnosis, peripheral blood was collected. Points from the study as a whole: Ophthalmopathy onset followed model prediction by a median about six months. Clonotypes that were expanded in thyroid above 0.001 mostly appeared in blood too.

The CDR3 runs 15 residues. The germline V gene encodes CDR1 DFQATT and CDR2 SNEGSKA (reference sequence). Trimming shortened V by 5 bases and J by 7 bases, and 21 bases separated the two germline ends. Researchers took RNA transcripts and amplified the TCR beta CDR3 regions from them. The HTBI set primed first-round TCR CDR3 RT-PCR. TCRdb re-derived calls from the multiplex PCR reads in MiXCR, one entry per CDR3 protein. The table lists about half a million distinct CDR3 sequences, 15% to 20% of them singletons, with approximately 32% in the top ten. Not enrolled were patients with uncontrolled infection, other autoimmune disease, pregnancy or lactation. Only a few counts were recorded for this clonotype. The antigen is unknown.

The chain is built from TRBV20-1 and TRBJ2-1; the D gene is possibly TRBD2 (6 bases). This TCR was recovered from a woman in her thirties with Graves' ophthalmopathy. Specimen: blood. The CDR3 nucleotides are TGCAGTGCTCCGAGGACGGGAAGGGCGGGGAATGAGCAGTTCTTC. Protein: CSAPRTGRAGNEQFF.